This T cell receptor (beta chain) originates from a study of T cells in Graves' hyperthyroidism and ophthalmopathy. Regarding the study as a whole: Separating ophthalmopathy from stable hyperthyroidism was achieved by a 13 V-J model. Clonotypes that were expanded in thyroid above 0.001 mostly appeared in blood too.

About this clonotype itself: Its antigen is unidentified. The junction shows a germline mismatch at one end, possibly a read error.

Graves' hyperthyroidism showing no ophthalmopathy progression within 18 months was considered stable. Diagnosis of hyperthyroidism was new in patients aged 18 to 65, and its duration was under 2 months. Germline V CDR1 and CDR2: LNHDA, SQIVND (reference sequence). This CDR3 is built from 14 residues. Amplified TCR beta CDR3 regions came from RNA transcripts. A first-round RT-PCR of the TCR CDR3 used the HTBI primer set. TCRdb reprocessed the multiplex PCR reads via MiXCR and lists one record per CDR3 protein. In the table there are 450,000 to 700,000 distinct CDR3 sequences, around 46% of which are singletons.

The rearrangement joins TRBV19 to TRBJ2-7, with 9 positions matching TRBD1. This clonotype was sampled from a woman between 18 and 29 years old with Graves' hyperthyroidism. Sequences were obtained from peripheral blood or thyroid tissue (not recorded which). DNA for the CDR3: TGTGCCGGTAGTCCGGGACAGGGATCCTACGAGCAGTACTTC. This codes for CAGSPGQGSYEQYF.